Listed here are 21 T cell receptor beta chains from one sample, sequenced in a study of cytomegalovirus exposure and HLA in healthy donors. It was with 60 Vbeta and 13 Jbeta primers that the PCR ran. Sequenced by immunoSEQ multiplex PCR; TCRdb stores in-frame clones only, minus some. The sample lists 55,000 or so clones, about 80% occurring once. Specimen: PBMCs. These receptors all come from a female donor in good health and CMV-seronegative.

The rearrangement links TRBV9 to TRBJ2-1; D might be TRBD2 (6 bases). The CDR3 runs to 11 residues. In germline, CDR1 is SGDLS, CDR2 YYNGEE. V was clipped by 4 bases and J by 9 bases, with 8 bases between them. CDR3 region: CASSPGVEQFF. DNA for the CDR3: TGTGCCAGCAGCCCGGGGGTTGAGCAGTTCTTC. Combining the CDR3 with reference TRBV9 and TRBJ2-1 gives the whole variable domain DSGVTQTPKHLITATGQRVTLRCSPRSGDLSVYWYQQSLDQGLQFLIQYYNGEERAKGNILERFSAQQFPDLHSELNLSSLELGDSALYFCASSPGVEQFFGPGTRLTVL.

This clone has a single count. J is TRBJ2-2 and V is TRBV19, with D perhaps matching TRBD2 (6 bases). V lost 10 bases and J lost 3, with 18 bases in between. Germline-derived CDR1 and CDR2 are LNHDA and SQIVND (reference sequence). The CDR3 loop spans 15 amino acids. In DNA form, the CDR3 reads TGTGCCACCAGATTCTCCGGGACTTACACCGGGGAGCTGTTTTTT. This sequence encodes CATRFSGTYTGELFF.

The chain uses TRBV18 and TRBJ1-2; D unresolved. This CDR3 comprises 14 residues. Trimming cost V 6 bases and J 8 bases, with 19 bases left between them. Germline V gene data show CDR1 as KGHSH and CDR2 as LQKENI. The CDR3 DNA reads as TGTGCCAGCTCCCTTATTATCGCCCCTGAGGGCTACACCTTC. This codes for CASSLIIAPEGYTF.

The chain uses TRBV19 and TRBJ1-3; D remains ambiguous. Looked up from germline, CDR1 is LNHDA and CDR2 is SQIVND (reference sequence). CDR3 length equals 12 residues. This CDR3 is CATKPSGNTIYF. The CDR3 DNA is TGTGCGACAAAGCCCTCTGGAAACACCATATATTTT.

The chain uses TRBV18 and TRBJ1-6; the match to TRBD1 covers 8 bases. CDR1 is KGHSH and CDR2 is LQKENI in the germline V gene. Unmatched junction bases numbered 3, after V lost 5 bases and J lost 9 bases. The CDR3 is 13 amino acids. The CDR3 DNA reads TGTGCCAGCTCATATGACAGGGGTTCACCCCTCCACTTT. Residues: CASSYDRGSPLHF.

V usage is TRBV7-9 and J usage is TRBJ1-5; D perhaps matches TRBD1 (5 bases). The CDR3 is made up of 16 amino acids. The V gene's germline CDR1 is SEHNR and CDR2 FQNEAQ (reference sequence). V lost 1 base, J lost 6 bases, and 16 bases lay in between. The CDR3 sequence: CASSLGRGGGTQPQHF. The CDR3 region has the DNA TGTGCCAGCAGCTTAGGGCGGGGCGGGGGGACTCAGCCCCAGCATTTT.

The chain is built from TRBV29-1 and TRBJ2-3, with 8 bases identical to TRBD1. Germline CDR1 SQVTM, CDR2 ANQGSEA. CDR3 size: 14 residues. With 7 bases clipped from V and 5 bases from J, the junction kept 11 bases outside the gene matches. The chain's CDR3 is CSEGTGGFGDTQYF. The CDR3 DNA reads TGCAGCGAGGGGACAGGCGGCTTTGGAGATACGCAGTATTTT.

V usage is TRBV9 and J usage is TRBJ2-7; D uncertain. CDR1 and CDR2 from the germline V gene are SGDLS and YYNGEE. Trimming removed 0 bases at V and 0 bases at J, with 13 bases between. CDR3 length equals 16 residues. The CDR3 DNA is TGTGCCAGCAGCGTAGCGTCAGGCCTTAACTCCTACGAGCAGTACTTC. Its translation is CASSVASGLNSYEQYF.

J is TRBJ2-7 and V is TRBV27; possibly TRBD1 for D (6 bases). The length of the CDR3 is 14 residues. Trimming took off 0 bases at V and 1 base at J, with 7 bases between the two ends. Germline V CDR1 and CDR2: MNHEY, SMNVEV (reference sequence). CDR3 sequence: CASSLSTGSYEQYF. CDR3 sequence (DNA): TGTGCCAGCAGTTTATCGACAGGTTCCTACGAGCAGTACTTC.

The chain links TRBV18 to TRBJ1-5; 8 bases are a match to TRBD1. Germline V CDR1 and CDR2: KGHSH, LQKENI. V shed 3 bases and J 1 base; nucleotides not matched to a gene: 2. This CDR3 spans 15 amino acids. CDR3 nucleotides: TGTGCCAGCTCACCGGGGACAGGCAGCAATCAGCCCCAGCATTTT. Protein: CASSPGTGSNQPQHF.

The rearrangement joins TRBV20-1 to TRBJ1-1; D possibly corresponds to TRBD1 (6 bases). V lost 6 bases and J lost 4, with 9 bases in between. This CDR3 has 11 amino acids. Per the germline V gene, CDR1 is DFQATT and CDR2 is SNEGSKA (reference sequence). DNA of the CDR3: TGCAGTGCCCGACAGGCCACTGAAGCTTTCTTT. This codes for CSARQATEAFF.

This clone was found once. The chain couples TRBV6-5 to TRBJ2-7, with D maybe TRBD2 (6 bases). Germline V gene lookup returns CDR1 MNHEY and CDR2 SVGAGI. The CDR3 loop spans 14 amino acids. The V end was cut by 6 bases, the J end by 4 bases, with 16 bases between. Here the CDR3 DNA reads TGTGCCAGCAGCTCGGAGGGCCCCCTATACGAGCAGTACTTC. Protein sequence: CASSSEGPLYEQYF.

The rearrangement joins TRBV6-5 to TRBJ1-2; D unresolved. Trimming shortened V by 1 base and J by 5 bases, and 11 bases separated the two germline ends. Germline assignment: CDR1 MNHEY and CDR2 SVGAGI. The length of the CDR3 is 14 residues. CDR3 protein: CASSYLGGLYGYTF. The CDR3 DNA follows: TGTGCCAGCAGTTACTTAGGAGGGCTTTATGGCTACACCTTC.

This clone showed up just once. V is TRBV7-2 and J is TRBJ1-1; 7 bases agree with TRBD1. Trimming cost V 1 base and J 5 bases; bases outside gene matches: 13. Germline-derived CDR1 and CDR2 are SGHTA and FQGNSA. This CDR3 contains 17 residues. Here the CDR3 reads CASSLGGGQAYRTEAFF. CDR3 nucleotides: TGTGCCAGCAGCTTAGGGGGTGGACAGGCCTACAGGACTGAAGCTTTCTTT. Combining the CDR3 with reference TRBV7-2 and TRBJ1-1 gives the whole variable domain GAGVSQSPSNKVTEKGKDVELRCDPISGHTALYWYRQSLGQGLEFLIYFQGNSAPDKSGLPSDRFSAERTGGSVSTLTIQRTQQEDSAVYLCASSLGGGQAYRTEAFFGQGTRLTVV.

The chain carries TRBV6-5 and TRBJ2-3, with D possibly matching TRBD1 (5 bases). CDR1 and CDR2 (germline): MNHEY, SVGAGI. The CDR3 extends over 15 amino acids. V was pared by 6 bases and J by 0 bases, with 13 bases between. The CDR3 nucleotides are TGTGCCAGCAGGATCCAGGGTGCTAGCACAGATACGCAGTATTTT. It specifies CASRIQGASTDTQYF.

The rearrangement links TRBV28 to TRBJ2-2; D ambiguous. Germline V gene data show CDR1 as MDHEN and CDR2 as SYDVKM. The V end was cut by 9 bases, the J end by 6 bases, with 14 bases between. This CDR3 comprises 13 residues. The CDR3 is CASSPTPPGELFF. Written as DNA, the CDR3 is TGTGCCAGTTCCCCGACTCCCCCCGGGGAGCTGTTTTTT.

This chain connects TRBV2 to TRBJ2-7; tentatively, D is TRBD1 (5 bases). Germline loops: CDR1 SNHLY, CDR2 FYNNEI. This CDR3 spans 12 amino acids. V dropped 7 bases and J dropped 7 bases, with 14 bases sitting between them. The CDR3 region is CASTAQGNEQYF. CDR3 coding DNA: TGTGCCAGCACAGCGCAGGGAAATGAGCAGTACTTC.

This chain uses TRBV5-4 with TRBJ1-1, with 7 bases fitting TRBD1. V was pared by 4 bases and J by 0 bases, with 6 bases of the junction left unmatched. CDR3 length: 15 amino acids. Germline V lookup: CDR1 SGHNT, CDR2 YYREEE (reference sequence). CDR3 sequence: CASSVNRGLNTEAFF. The CDR3 DNA sequence: TGTGCCAGCAGCGTAAACAGGGGACTGAACACTGAAGCTTTCTTT.

Worth noting for this clone: The junction departs from germline at one end; a sequencing error may be responsible. DNA for the CDR3: TGCGCCAGCAATCAATCCGAGACAGGGACAACAGATACGCAGTATTTT. It encodes CASNQSETGTTDTQYF. The genes are TRBV23-1 and TRBJ2-3, with 7 bases matching TRBD1. TRBV23-1 is flagged as an ORF with uncertain function. The CDR3 consists of 16 residues.

V and J are TRBV9 and TRBJ2-7, with TRBD2 matching 7 bases. The V gene end was trimmed by 0 bases and the J gene end by 2 bases; junction bases not matched to a gene: 5. From germline, CDR1 is SGDLS and CDR2 YYNGEE. The CDR3 contains 15 residues. The CDR3 sequence is CASSVGPGGPYEQYF. CDR3 DNA: TGTGCCAGCAGCGTAGGCCCGGGGGGTCCCTACGAGCAGTACTTC.

This clone was recorded a few times. The chain is built from TRBV6-1 and TRBJ1-2; possible D gene TRBD1, 5 bases. V dropped 3 bases and J dropped 6 bases, with 20 bases sitting between them. In germline, CDR1 is MNHNS, CDR2 SASEGT. CDR3 length: 16 residues. For the CDR3, the DNA is TGTGCCAGCAGTGAGGCGAGTCGGGGCGGGAGGGATGGCTACACCTTC. This sequence encodes CASSEASRGGRDGYTF.